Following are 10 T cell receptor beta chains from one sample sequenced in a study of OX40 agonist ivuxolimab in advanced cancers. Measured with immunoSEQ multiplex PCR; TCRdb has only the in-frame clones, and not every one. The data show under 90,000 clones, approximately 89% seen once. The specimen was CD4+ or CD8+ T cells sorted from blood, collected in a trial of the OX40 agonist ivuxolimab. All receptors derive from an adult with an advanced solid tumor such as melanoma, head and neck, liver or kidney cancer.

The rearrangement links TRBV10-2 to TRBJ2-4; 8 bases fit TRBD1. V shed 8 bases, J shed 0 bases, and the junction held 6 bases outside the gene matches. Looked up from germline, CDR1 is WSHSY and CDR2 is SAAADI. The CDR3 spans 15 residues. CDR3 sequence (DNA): TGCGCCAGCGGGGACAGGACTCTAGCCAAAAACATTCAGTACTTC. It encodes CASGDRTLAKNIQYF.

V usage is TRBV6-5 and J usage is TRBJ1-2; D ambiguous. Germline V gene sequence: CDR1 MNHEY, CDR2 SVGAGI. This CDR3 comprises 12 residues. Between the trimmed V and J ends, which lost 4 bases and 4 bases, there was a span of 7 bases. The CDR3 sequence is CASSWESYGYTF. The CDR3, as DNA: TGTGCCAGCAGTTGGGAGAGCTATGGCTACACCTTC.

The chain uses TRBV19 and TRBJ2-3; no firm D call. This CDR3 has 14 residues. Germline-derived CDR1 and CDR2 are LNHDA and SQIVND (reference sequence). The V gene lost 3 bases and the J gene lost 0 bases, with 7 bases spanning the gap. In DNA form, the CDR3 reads TGTGCCAGTAGTATCTGGGATAGCACAGATACGCAGTATTTT. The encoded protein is CASSIWDSTDTQYF.

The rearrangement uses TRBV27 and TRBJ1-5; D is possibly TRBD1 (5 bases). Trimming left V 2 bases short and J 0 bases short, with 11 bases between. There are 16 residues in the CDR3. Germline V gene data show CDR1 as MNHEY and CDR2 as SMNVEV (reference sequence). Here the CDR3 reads CASSLKGTTSNQPQHF. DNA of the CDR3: TGTGCCAGCAGTTTAAAGGGGACCACTAGCAATCAGCCCCAGCATTTT.

DNA of the CDR3: TGTGCCAGCAGTTCCCGAGAAATCTCCTACGAGCAGTACTTC. Translation gives CASSSREISYEQYF. This chain uses TRBV6-6 with TRBJ2-7, with D unclear. V gave up 4 bases and J gave up 0 bases, with 10 bases separating them. CDR1 and CDR2 from the germline V gene are MNHNY and SVGAGI (reference sequence). This CDR3 has 14 amino acids.

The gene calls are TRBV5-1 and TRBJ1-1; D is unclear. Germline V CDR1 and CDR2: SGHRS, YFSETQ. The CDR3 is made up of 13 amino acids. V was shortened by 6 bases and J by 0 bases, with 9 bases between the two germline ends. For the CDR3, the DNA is TGCGCCAGCAAGGCAGAAATGAACACTGAAGCTTTCTTT. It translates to CASKAEMNTEAFF.

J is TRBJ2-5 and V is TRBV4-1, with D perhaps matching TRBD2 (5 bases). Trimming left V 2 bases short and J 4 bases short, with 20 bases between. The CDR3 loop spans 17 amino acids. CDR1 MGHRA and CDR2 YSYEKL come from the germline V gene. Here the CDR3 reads CASSQYPPSTSLETQYF. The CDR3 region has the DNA TGCGCCAGCAGCCAATACCCTCCGTCTACTAGTTTAGAGACCCAGTACTTC.

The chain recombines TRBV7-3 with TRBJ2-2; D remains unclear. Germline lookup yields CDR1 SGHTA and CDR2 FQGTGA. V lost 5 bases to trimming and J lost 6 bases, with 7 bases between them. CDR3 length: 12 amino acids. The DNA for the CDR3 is TGTGCCAGCAGCCCATTAGCCGGGGAGCTGTTTTTT. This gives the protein CASSPLAGELFF.

DNA for the CDR3: TGTGCCAGCAGCCTAGGACAGGGTAATTCACCCCTCCACTTT. Protein: CASSLGQGNSPLHF. The chain uses TRBV11-3 and TRBJ1-6; 8 bases agree with TRBD1. Germline V gives CDR1 SGHNT, CDR2 YENEEA. The CDR3 runs 14 residues. The V and J ends lost 5 bases and 6 bases, in that order; junction bases with no gene match: 3.

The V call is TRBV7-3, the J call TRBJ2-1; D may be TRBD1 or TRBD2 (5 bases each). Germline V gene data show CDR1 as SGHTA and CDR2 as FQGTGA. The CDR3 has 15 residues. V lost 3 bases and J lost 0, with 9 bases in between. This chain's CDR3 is CASSFGGSSYNEQFF. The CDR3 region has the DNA TGTGCCAGCAGCTTTGGGGGAAGCTCCTACAATGAGCAGTTCTTC.